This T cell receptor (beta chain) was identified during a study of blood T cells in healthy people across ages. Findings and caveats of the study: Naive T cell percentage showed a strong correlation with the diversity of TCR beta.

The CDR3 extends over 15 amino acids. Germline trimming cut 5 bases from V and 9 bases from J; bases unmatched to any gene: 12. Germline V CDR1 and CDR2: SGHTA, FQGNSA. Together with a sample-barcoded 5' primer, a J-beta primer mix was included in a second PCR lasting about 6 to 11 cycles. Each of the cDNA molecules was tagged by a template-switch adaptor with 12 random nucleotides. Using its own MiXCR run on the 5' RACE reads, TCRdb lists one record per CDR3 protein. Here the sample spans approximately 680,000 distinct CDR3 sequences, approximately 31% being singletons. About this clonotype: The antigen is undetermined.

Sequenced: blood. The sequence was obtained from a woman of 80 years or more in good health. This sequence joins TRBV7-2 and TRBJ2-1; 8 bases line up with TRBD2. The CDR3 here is CASSPSGGRPGEQFF. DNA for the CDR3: TGTGCCAGCAGCCCCAGCGGGGGCCGTCCTGGTGAGCAGTTCTTC.